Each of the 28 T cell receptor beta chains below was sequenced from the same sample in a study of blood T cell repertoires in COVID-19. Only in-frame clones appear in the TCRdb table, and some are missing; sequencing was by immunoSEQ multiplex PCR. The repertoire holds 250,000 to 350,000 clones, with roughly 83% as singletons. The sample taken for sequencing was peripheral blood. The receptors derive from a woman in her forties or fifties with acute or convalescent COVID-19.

In DNA, the CDR3 is TGTGCCAGTAGTATGCCCGTTGAGAAACTGTTTTTT. Protein product: CASSMPVEKLFF. The V and J genes are TRBV19 and TRBJ1-4; D gene ambiguous. Germline loops: CDR1 LNHDA, CDR2 SQIVND (reference sequence). This CDR3 is 12 amino acids long. Trimming pared 3 bases from V and 11 bases from J, leaving 10 bases between.

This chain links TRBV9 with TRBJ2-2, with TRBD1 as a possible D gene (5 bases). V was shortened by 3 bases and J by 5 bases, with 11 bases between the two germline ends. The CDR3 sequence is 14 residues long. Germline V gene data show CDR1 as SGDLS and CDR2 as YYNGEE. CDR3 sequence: CASSARGRTGELFF. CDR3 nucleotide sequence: TGTGCCAGCAGCGCTAGGGGTCGAACCGGGGAGCTGTTTTTT.

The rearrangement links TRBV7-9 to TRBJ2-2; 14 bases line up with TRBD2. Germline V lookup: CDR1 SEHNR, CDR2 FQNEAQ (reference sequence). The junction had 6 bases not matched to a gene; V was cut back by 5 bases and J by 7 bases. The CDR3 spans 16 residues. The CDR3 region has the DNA TGTGCCAGCAGCCTAGGACTAGCGGGAGGTCTCGGGGAGCTGTTTTTT. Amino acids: CASSLGLAGGLGELFF.

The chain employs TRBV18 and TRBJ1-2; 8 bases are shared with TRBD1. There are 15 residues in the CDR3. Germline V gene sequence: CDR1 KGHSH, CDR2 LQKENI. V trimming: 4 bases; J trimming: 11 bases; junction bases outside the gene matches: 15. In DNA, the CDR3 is TGTGCCAGCTCACGATCGGACAGGGTACGAAACGGGTACACCTTC. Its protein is CASSRSDRVRNGYTF.

CDR3 DNA: TGTGCCAGCAGACAGGGGGTCCAATACAATGAGCAGTTCTTC. Protein product: CASRQGVQYNEQFF. The rearrangement links TRBV3-1 (or the pseudogene TRBV3-2) to TRBJ2-1; 8 nucleotides line up with TRBD1. Germline-derived CDR1 and CDR2 are LGHDT and YNNKEL (reference sequence). The J segment lost 4 bases and the V segment lost 6 bases, leaving 5 bases of the junction unmatched. The CDR3 is 14 residues long.

CDR3 residues: CAIGGSDRGRTYEQYF. DNA for the CDR3: TGTGCCATCGGAGGGAGCGACAGGGGTAGGACCTACGAGCAGTACTTC. The chain employs TRBV7-9 and TRBJ2-7, with 8 bases that match TRBD1. CDR1 is SEHNR and CDR2 is FQNEAQ in the germline V gene (reference sequence). The CDR3 covers 16 residues. With V trimmed by 10 bases and J by 2 bases, 16 bases remained unmatched.

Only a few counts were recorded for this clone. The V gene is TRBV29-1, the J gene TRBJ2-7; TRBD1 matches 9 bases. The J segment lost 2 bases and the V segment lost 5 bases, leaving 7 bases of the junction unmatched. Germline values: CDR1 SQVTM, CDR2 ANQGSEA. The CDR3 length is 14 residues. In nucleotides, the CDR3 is TGCAGCGTTCAGTCGGACAGGGGCACCTACGAGCAGTACTTC. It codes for CSVQSDRGTYEQYF.

The CDR3 bases are TGTGCCAGCAGTTATCCGGGTGAGACCCAGTACTTC. This encodes CASSYPGETQYF. This chain connects TRBV28 to TRBJ2-5; D ambiguous. The CDR3 consists of 12 residues. V was clipped by 4 bases and J by 5 bases, with 8 bases between them. The V gene's germline CDR1 is MDHEN and CDR2 SYDVKM.

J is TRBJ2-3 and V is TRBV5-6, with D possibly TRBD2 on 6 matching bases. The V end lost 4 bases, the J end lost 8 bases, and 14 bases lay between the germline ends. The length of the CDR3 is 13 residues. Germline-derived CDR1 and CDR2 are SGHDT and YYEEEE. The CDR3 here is CASSRSLASTQYF. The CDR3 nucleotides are TGTGCCAGCAGCAGATCCCTAGCGAGTACGCAGTATTTT.

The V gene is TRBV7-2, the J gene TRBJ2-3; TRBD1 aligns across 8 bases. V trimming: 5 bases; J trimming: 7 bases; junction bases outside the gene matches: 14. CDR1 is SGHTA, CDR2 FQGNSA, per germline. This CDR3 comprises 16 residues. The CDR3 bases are TGTGCCAGCAGCACTAGTCAGGGGGCCGGAACATATACGCAGTATTTT. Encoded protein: CASSTSQGAGTYTQYF.

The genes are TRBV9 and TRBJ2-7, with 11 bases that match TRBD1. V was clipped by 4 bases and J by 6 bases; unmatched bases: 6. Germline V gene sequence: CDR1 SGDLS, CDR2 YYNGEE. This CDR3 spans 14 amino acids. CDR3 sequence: CASSPGTGGVEQYF. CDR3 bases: TGTGCCAGCAGCCCAGGGACAGGGGGTGTCGAGCAGTACTTC.

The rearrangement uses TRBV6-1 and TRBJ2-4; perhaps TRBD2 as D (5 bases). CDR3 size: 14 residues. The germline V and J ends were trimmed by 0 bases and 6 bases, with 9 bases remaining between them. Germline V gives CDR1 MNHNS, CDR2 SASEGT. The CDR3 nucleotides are TGTGCCAGCAGTGAAGCGGGAGAGGGAAACATTCAGTACTTC. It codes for CASSEAGEGNIQYF.

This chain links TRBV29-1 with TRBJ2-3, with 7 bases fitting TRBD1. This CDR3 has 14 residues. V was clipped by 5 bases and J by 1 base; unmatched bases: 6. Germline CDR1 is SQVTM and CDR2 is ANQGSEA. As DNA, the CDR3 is TGCAGCGTTCTAGACAGGGTACGCACAGATACGCAGTATTTT. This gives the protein CSVLDRVRTDTQYF.

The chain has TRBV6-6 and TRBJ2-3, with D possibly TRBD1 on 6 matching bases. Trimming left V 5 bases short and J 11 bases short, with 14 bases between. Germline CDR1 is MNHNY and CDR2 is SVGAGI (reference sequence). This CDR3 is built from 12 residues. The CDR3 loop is CASSPTGWGQYF. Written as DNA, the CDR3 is TGTGCCAGCAGTCCAACAGGGTGGGGGCAGTATTTT.

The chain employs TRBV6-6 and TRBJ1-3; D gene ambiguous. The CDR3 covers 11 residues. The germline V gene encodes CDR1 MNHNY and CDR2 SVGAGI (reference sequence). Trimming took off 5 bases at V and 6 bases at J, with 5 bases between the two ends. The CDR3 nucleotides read TGTGCCAGCAGTAGAGAAAACACCATATATTTT. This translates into CASSRENTIYF.

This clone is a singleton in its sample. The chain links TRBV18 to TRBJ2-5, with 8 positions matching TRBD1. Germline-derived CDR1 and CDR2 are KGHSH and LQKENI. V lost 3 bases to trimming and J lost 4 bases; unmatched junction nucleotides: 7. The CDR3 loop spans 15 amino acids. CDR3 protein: CASSPDAGGGETQYF. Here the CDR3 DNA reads TGTGCCAGCTCACCTGACGCAGGGGGCGGAGAGACCCAGTACTTC.

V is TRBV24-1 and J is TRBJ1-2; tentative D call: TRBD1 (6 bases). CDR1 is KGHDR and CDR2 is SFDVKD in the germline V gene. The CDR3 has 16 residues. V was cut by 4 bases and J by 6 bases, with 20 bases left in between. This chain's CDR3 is CATSEQQGGDPHGYTF. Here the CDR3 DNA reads TGTGCCACCAGTGAACAACAAGGGGGGGACCCCCATGGCTACACCTTC.

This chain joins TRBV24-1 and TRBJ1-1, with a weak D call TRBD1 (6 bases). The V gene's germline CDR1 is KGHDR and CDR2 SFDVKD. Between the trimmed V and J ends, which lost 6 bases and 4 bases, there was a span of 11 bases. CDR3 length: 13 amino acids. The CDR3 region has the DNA TGTGCCACCAGTATGAGGGGGTTCACTGAAGCTTTCTTT. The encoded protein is CATSMRGFTEAFF.

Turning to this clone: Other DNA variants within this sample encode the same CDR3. The CDR3 nucleotides are TGTGCCAGCCGCCCGGGCGGGAGGAATGAGCAGTTCTTC. Its protein is CASRPGGRNEQFF. The genes are TRBV28 and TRBJ2-1, with 8 bases fitting TRBD2. The CDR3 loop spans 13 amino acids. Germline V gives CDR1 MDHEN, CDR2 SYDVKM. V gave up 8 bases and J gave up 7 bases; unmatched junction bases: 7.

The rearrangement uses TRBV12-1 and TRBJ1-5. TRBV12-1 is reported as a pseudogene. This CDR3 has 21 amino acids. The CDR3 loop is CASSFAQIHGQTRVVNQPQHF. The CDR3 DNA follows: TGTGCCAGCAGCTTTGCGCAAATTCATGGGCAGACGAGGGTGGTGAATCAGCCCCAGCATTTT.

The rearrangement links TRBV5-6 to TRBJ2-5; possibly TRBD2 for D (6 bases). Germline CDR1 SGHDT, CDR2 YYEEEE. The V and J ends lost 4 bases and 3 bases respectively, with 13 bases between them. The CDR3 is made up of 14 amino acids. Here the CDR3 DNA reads TGTGCCAGCAGCCCGGGACTTCATGAAGAGACCCAGTACTTC. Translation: CASSPGLHEETQYF.

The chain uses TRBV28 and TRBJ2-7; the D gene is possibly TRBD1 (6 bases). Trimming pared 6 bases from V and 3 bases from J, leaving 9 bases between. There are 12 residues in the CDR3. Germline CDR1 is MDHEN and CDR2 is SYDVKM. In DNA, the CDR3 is TGTGCCAGCAGCGGACAGCACTACGAGCAGTACTTC. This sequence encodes CASSGQHYEQYF.

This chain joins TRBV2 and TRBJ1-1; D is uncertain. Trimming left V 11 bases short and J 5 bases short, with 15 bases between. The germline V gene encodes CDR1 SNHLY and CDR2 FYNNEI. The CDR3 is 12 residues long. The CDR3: CAYMAGGTEAFF. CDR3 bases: TGTGCCTACATGGCCGGAGGGACTGAAGCTTTCTTT.

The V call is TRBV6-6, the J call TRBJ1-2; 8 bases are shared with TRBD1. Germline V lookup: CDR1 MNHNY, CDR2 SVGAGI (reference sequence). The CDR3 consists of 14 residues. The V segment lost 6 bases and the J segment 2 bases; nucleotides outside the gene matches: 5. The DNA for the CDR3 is TGTGCCAGCAGGACTGGACAGGGAAACTATGGCTACACCTTC. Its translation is CASRTGQGNYGYTF.

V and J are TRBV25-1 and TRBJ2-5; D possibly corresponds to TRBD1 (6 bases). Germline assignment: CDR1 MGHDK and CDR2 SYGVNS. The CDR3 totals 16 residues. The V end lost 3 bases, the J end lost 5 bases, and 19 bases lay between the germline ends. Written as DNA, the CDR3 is TGTGCCAGCAGTGAGGAGGACAGTCGCGGGTTGGAGACCCAGTACTTC. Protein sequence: CASSEEDSRGLETQYF.

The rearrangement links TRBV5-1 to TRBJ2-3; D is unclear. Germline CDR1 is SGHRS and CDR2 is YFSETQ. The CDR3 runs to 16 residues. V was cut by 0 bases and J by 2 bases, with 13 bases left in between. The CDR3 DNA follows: TGCGCCAGCAGCTTGGGTGCATCCCGCGCCACAGATACGCAGTATTTT. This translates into CASSLGASRATDTQYF.

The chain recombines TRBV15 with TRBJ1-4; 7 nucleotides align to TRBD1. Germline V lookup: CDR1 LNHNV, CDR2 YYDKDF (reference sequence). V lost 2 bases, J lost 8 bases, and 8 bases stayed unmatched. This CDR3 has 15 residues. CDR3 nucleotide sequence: TGTGCCACCAGCAGACCCAGGGGGGCGCGGGAAAAACTGTTTTTT. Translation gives CATSRPRGAREKLFF.

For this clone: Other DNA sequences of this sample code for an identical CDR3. The chain's CDR3 is CASSLESGSYNEQFF. The CDR3 nucleotides are TGCGCCAGCAGCTTGGAAAGCGGCTCCTACAATGAGCAGTTCTTC. The chain employs TRBV5-1 and TRBJ2-1; weak D call: TRBD2 (5 bases). CDR3 length equals 15 residues. Germline values: CDR1 SGHRS, CDR2 YFSETQ. Trimming removed 0 bases from V and 0 bases from J, with 7 bases in between.